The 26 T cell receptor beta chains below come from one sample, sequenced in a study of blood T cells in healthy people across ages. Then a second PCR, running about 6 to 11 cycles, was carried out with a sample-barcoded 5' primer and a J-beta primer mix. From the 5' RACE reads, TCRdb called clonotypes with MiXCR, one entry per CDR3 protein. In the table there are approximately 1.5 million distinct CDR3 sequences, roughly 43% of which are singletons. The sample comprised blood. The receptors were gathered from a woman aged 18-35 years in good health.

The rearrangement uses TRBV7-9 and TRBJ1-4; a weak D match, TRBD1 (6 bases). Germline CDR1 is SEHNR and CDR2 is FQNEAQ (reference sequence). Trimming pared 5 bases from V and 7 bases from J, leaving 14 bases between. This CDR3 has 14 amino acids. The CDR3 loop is CASSHRDEVEKLFF. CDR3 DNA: TGTGCCAGCAGCCACAGGGATGAGGTTGAAAAACTGTTTTTT.

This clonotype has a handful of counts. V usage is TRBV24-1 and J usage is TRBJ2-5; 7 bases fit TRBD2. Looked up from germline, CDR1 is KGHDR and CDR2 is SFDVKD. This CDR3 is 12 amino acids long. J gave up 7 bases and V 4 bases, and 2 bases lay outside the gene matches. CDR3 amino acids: CATSETSVTQYF. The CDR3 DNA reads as TGTGCCACCAGTGAAACTAGCGTGACCCAGTACTTC.

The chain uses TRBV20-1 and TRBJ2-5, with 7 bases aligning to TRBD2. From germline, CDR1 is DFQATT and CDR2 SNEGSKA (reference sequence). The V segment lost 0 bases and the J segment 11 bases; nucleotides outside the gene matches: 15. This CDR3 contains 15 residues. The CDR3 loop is CSARDNGGIRNEQYF. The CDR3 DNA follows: TGCAGTGCTAGAGATAACGGGGGGATACGGAATGAGCAGTACTTC.

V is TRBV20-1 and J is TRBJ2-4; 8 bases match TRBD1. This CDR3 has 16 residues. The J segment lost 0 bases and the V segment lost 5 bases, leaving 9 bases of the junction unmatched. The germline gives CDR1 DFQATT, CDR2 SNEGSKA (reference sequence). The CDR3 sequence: CSASATGDLAKNIQYF. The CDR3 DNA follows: TGCAGTGCTTCCGCGACAGGGGACTTAGCCAAAAACATTCAGTACTTC.

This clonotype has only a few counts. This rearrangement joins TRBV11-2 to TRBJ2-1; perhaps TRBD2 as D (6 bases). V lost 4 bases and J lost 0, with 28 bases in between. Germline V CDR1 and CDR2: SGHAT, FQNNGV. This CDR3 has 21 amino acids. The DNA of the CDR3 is TGTGCCAGCAGCTCCCCCTTTATCGTGACCATAGCGGAAAGCTCCTACAATGAGCAGTTCTTC. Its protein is CASSSPFIVTIAESSYNEQFF.

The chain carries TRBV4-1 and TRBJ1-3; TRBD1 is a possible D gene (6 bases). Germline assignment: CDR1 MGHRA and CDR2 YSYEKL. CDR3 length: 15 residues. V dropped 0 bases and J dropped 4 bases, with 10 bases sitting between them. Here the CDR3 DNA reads TGCGCCAGCAGCCAAGACGGCAGGGGAGGAAACACCATATATTTT. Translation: CASSQDGRGGNTIYF.

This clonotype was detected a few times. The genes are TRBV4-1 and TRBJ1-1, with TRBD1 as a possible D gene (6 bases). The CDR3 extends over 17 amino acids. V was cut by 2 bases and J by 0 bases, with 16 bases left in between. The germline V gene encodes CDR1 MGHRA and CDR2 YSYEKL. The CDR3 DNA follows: TGCGCCAGCAGCCAAATCGGACAGATTAGATTGAACACTGAAGCTTTCTTT. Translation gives CASSQIGQIRLNTEAFF.

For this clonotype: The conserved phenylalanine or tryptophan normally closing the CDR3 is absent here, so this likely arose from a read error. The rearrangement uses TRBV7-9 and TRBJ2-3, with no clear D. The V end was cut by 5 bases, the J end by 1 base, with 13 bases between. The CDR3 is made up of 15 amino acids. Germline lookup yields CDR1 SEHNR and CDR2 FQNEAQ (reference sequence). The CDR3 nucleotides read TGTGCCAGCAGCCCCGGTCAGACCGGCACAGATACGCAGTATTTG. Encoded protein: CASSPGQTGTDTQYL.

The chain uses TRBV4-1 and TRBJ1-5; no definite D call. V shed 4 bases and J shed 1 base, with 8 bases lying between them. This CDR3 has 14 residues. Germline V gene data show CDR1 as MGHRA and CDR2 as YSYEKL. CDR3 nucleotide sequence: TGCGCCAGCAGCCCCACCCCGAGCAATCAGCCCCAGCATTTT. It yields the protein CASSPTPSNQPQHF.

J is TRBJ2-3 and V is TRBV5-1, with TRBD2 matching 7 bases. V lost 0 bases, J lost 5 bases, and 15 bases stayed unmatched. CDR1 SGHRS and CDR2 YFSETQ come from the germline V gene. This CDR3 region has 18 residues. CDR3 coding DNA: TGCGCCAGCAGCTTGGAGGGTAATGTCGGCGGGGGAATAGATACGCAGTATTTT. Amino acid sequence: CASSLEGNVGGGIDTQYF.

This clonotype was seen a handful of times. CDR3 coding DNA: TGCAGTGCTTTAGCGGGAGGTCTCTTCCAAGAGACCCAGTACTTC. Translated, it gives CSALAGGLFQETQYF. J is TRBJ2-5 and V is TRBV20-1, with 10 bases identical to TRBD2. CDR3 length equals 15 residues. After removal of 5 bases from V and 1 base from J, the junction contained 7 bases not matched to a gene. The germline gives CDR1 DFQATT, CDR2 SNEGSKA (reference sequence).

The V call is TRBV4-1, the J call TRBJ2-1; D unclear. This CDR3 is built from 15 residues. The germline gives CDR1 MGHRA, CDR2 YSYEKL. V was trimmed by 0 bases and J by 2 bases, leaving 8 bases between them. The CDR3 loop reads CASSQEQLAYNEQFF. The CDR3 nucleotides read TGCGCCAGCAGCCAAGAGCAGCTAGCCTACAATGAGCAGTTCTTC.

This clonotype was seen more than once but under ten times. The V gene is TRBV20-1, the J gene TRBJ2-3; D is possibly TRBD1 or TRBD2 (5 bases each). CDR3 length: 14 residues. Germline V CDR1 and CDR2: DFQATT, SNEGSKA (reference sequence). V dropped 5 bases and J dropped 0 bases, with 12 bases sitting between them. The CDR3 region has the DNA TGCAGTGCTGCCCGGGACCGAAGCACAGATACGCAGTATTTT. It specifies CSAARDRSTDTQYF.

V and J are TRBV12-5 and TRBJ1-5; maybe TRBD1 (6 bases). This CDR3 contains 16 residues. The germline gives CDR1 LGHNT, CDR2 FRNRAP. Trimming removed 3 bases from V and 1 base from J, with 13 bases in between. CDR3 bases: TGTGCTAGTGGTTTCGACAGGACGCCGAGCAATCAGCCCCAGCATTTT. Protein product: CASGFDRTPSNQPQHF.

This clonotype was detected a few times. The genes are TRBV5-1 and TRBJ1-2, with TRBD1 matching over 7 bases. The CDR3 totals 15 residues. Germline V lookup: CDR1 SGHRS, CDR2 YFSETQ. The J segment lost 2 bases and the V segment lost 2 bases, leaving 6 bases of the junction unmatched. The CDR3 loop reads CASSLLTGINYGYTF. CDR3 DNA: TGCGCCAGCAGCTTACTGACAGGGATCAACTATGGCTACACCTTC.

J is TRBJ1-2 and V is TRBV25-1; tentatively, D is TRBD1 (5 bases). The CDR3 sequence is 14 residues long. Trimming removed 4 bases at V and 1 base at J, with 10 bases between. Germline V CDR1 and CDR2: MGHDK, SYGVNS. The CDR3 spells CASSGPRDNYGYTF. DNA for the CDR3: TGTGCCAGCAGTGGTCCCAGGGATAACTATGGCTACACCTTC.

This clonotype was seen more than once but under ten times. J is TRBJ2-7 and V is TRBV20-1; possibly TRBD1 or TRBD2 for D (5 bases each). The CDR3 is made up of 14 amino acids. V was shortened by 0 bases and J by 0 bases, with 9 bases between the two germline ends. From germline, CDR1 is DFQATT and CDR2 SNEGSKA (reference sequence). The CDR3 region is CSARDIGASYEQYF. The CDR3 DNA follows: TGCAGTGCTAGAGATATCGGGGCCTCCTACGAGCAGTACTTC.

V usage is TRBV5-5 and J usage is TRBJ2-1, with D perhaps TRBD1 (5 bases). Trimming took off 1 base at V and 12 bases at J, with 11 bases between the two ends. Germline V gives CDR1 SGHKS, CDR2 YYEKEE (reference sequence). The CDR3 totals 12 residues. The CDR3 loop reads CASSLIWGWQFF. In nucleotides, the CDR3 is TGTGCCAGCAGCTTGATTTGGGGCTGGCAGTTCTTC.

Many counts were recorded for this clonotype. As DNA, the CDR3 is TGCAGTGCTAGAGAGGCGGCTAGCGGCGACTACGAGCAGTACTTC. It is translated as CSAREAASGDYEQYF. The chain employs TRBV20-1 and TRBJ2-7; 7 bases match TRBD2. V dropped 0 bases and J dropped 3; count of bases not matched to a gene: 8. Germline CDR1 and CDR2: DFQATT and SNEGSKA (reference sequence). The CDR3 extends over 15 amino acids.

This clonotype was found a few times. Here the CDR3 DNA reads TGTGCCAGCAGCTCCCGGGTTGAGGGAAACACCATATATTTT. Translation gives CASSSRVEGNTIYF. The rearrangement links TRBV27 to TRBJ1-3; D ambiguous. Germline V gene sequence: CDR1 MNHEY, CDR2 SMNVEV (reference sequence). The V and J ends lost 6 bases and 4 bases respectively, with 13 bases between them. CDR3 length equals 14 residues.

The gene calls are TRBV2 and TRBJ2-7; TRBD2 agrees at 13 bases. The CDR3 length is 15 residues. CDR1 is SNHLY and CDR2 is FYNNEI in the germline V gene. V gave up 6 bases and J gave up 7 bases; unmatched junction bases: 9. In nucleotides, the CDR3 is TGTGCCAGCAGCCCGGGACTAGCGGGGTCTTGGGAGCAGTACTTC. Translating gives CASSPGLAGSWEQYF.

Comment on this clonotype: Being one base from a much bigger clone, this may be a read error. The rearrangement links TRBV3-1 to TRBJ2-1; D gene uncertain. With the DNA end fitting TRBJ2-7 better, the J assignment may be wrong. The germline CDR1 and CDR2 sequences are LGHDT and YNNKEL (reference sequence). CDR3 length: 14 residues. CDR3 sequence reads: CASSQLRSYNEQYF. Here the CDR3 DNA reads TGTGCCAGCAGCCAACTCCGTTCGTACAATGAGCAGTACTTC.

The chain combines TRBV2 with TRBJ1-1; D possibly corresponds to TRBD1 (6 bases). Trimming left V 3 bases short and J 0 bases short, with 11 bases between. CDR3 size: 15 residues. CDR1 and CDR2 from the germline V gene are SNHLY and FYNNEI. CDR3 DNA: TGTGCCAGCAGTGAGGACAGTTATATGAACACTGAAGCTTTCTTT. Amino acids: CASSEDSYMNTEAFF.

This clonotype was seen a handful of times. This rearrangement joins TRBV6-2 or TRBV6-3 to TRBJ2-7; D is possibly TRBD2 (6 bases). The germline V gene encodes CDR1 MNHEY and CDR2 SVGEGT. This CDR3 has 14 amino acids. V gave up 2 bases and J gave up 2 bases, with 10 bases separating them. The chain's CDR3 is CASSYDSGAYEQYF. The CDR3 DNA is TGTGCCAGCAGTTACGATAGCGGCGCCTACGAGCAGTACTTC.

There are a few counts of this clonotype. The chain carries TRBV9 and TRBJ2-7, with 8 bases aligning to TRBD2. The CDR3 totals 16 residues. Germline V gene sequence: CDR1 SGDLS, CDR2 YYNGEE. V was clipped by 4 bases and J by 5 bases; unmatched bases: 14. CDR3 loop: CASSTHSGISEDEQYF. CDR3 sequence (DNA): TGTGCCAGCAGCACCCATAGCGGGATCTCGGAGGACGAGCAGTACTTC.

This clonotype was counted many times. CDR3 amino acids: CASSSGINQPQHF. In DNA form, the CDR3 reads TGTGCCAGCAGCTCGGGAATTAATCAGCCCCAGCATTTT. The chain couples TRBV7-2 to TRBJ1-5, with D uncertain. Germline CDR1 and CDR2: SGHTA and FQGNSA. The CDR3 runs to 13 residues. The ends were cut back, 4 bases at V and 4 bases at J, with 8 bases in the middle.